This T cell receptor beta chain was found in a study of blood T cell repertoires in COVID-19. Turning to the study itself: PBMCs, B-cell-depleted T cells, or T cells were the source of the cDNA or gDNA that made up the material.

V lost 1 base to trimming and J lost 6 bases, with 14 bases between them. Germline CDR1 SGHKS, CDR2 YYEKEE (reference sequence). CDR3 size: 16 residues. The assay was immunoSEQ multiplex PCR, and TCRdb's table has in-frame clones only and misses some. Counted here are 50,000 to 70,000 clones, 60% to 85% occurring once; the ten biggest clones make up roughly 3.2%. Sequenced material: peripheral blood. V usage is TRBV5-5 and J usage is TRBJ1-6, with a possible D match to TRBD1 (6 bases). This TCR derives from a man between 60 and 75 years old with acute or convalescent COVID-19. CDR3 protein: CASSLRATGLNSPLHF. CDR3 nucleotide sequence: TGTGCCAGCAGCTTGCGTGCAACAGGGCTTAATTCACCCCTCCACTTT. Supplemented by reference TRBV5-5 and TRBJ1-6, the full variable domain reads DAGVTQSPTHLIKTRGQQVTLRCSPISGHKSVSWYQQVLGQGPQFIFQYYEKEERGRGNFPDRFSARQFPNYSSELNVNALLLGDSALYLCASSLRATGLNSPLHFGNGTRLTVT.